This is a list of T cell receptor beta chains from one sample in a study. TCRdb fed the multiplex PCR reads into MiXCR, producing one record per CDR3 protein. Of about 130 distinct CDR3 sequences in the sample, around 13% were seen once. The sample was memory CD4+ T cells sorted from blood. The receptors originated from a female donor with breast cancer. Each CDR3 is given with its conserved first and last residue. Each record gives: J gene, V gene, D gene, clone size, CDR3 DNA, CDR3 protein. The D gene is left open where the match is weak. Clone size is shown for a subset of rows, as once, few, many or a class of expanded clone.

j_call: TRBJ1-2; v_call: TRBV12-3/TRBV12-4; d_call: .; clone_size: large; cdr3_nt: TGTGCCAGCAGCTCCGGGACAAGTAATGGCTACACCTTC; cdr3_aa: CASSSGTSNGYTF
j_call: TRBJ1-2; v_call: TRBV12-3/TRBV12-4; d_call: .; clone_size: many; cdr3_nt: TGTGCCAGCAGTTTAGGGGCGGTCTATGGCTACACCTTC; cdr3_aa: CASSLGAVYGYTF
j_call: TRBJ1-2; v_call: TRBV12-3/TRBV12-4; d_call: .; clone_size: large; cdr3_nt: TGTGCCAGCAGTTTCATTACTAACTATGGCTACACCTTC; cdr3_aa: CASSFITNYGYTF
j_call: TRBJ1-2; v_call: TRBV12-3/TRBV12-4; d_call: .; clone_size: large; cdr3_nt: TGTGCCAGCAGACCCGGAGGGACCGACCGTAACTATGGCTACACCTTC; cdr3_aa: CASRPGGTDRNYGYTF
j_call: TRBJ1-2; v_call: TRBV12-3/TRBV12-4; d_call: TRBD1; clone_size: large; cdr3_nt: TGTGCCAGCTGGACAGGGGCATCGGGCTATGGCTACACCTTC; cdr3_aa: CASWTGASGYGYTF
j_call: TRBJ1-2; v_call: TRBV12-3/TRBV12-4; d_call: .; clone_size: large; cdr3_nt: TGTGCCAGCAGTTTAACCAAGGGGAAGGACGGCTACACCTTC; cdr3_aa: CASSLTKGKDGYTF
j_call: TRBJ1-2; v_call: TRBV12-3/TRBV12-4; d_call: .; clone_size: large; cdr3_nt: TGTGCCAGCAGTCCTGGGACGTCGGGTGGCTACACCTTC; cdr3_aa: CASSPGTSGGYTF
j_call: TRBJ1-2; v_call: TRBV12-3/TRBV12-4; d_call: .; clone_size: large; cdr3_nt: TGTGCCAGCAGACAGTTCTATGGCTACACCTTC; cdr3_aa: CASRQFYGYTF
j_call: TRBJ1-2; v_call: TRBV12-3/TRBV12-4; d_call: .; clone_size: large; cdr3_nt: TGTGCCAGCAGTCCGACGAGAAGGGTTCGCTATGGCTACACCTTC; cdr3_aa: CASSPTRRVRYGYTF
j_call: TRBJ1-2; v_call: TRBV12-3/TRBV12-4; d_call: .; clone_size: large; cdr3_nt: TGTGCCAGCAGTTTAGGGGAGAACTATGGCTACACCTTC; cdr3_aa: CASSLGENYGYTF
j_call: TRBJ1-2; v_call: TRBV12-3/TRBV12-4; d_call: .; clone_size: medium-sized; cdr3_nt: TGTGCCAGCAGAACAGGGCCCCGGATGGACTATGGCTACACCTTC; cdr3_aa: CASRTGPRMDYGYTF
j_call: TRBJ1-2; v_call: TRBV12-3/TRBV12-4; d_call: .; clone_size: hyperexpanded; cdr3_nt: TGTGCCAGCAGTCCGTGGACGGATTCCTATGGCTACACCTTC; cdr3_aa: CASSPWTDSYGYTF
j_call: TRBJ1-2; v_call: TRBV12-3/TRBV12-4; d_call: .; clone_size: .; cdr3_nt: TGTGCCAGCAGTCCAGGACGGCGGGGACTACTATGCTACACCTTC; cdr3_aa: CASSPGRRGLLCYTF
j_call: TRBJ1-2; v_call: TRBV12-3/TRBV12-4; d_call: .; clone_size: .; cdr3_nt: TGTGCCAGCAGAATCAGGGGCCTCTATGGCTACACCTTC; cdr3_aa: CASRIRGLYGYTF
j_call: TRBJ1-2; v_call: TRBV12-3/TRBV12-4; d_call: .; clone_size: large; cdr3_nt: TGTGCCAGCAGTTTCGGGCGCCTCCCTTCGTATGGCTACACCTTC; cdr3_aa: CASSFGRLPSYGYTF
j_call: TRBJ1-2; v_call: TRBV12-3/TRBV12-4; d_call: .; clone_size: medium-sized; cdr3_nt: TGTGCCAGCAGTTTACCCGGCCACTATGGCTACACCTTC; cdr3_aa: CASSLPGHYGYTF
j_call: TRBJ1-2; v_call: TRBV12-3/TRBV12-4; d_call: TRBD1; clone_size: medium-sized; cdr3_nt: TGTGCCAGCAGTTGGGGACAGTTCTATGGCTACACCTTC; cdr3_aa: CASSWGQFYGYTF
j_call: TRBJ1-2; v_call: TRBV12-3/TRBV12-4; d_call: .; clone_size: large; cdr3_nt: TGTGCCAGCACACCAGCGACAGGCTATGGCTACACCTTC; cdr3_aa: CASTPATGYGYTF
j_call: TRBJ1-2; v_call: TRBV12-3/TRBV12-4; d_call: .; clone_size: large; cdr3_nt: TGTGCCAGCAGTGCCCTAAGGGTGTCGGTCAGAGGGCTGAGCTATGGCTACACCTTC; cdr3_aa: CASSALRVSVRGLSYGYTF
j_call: TRBJ1-2; v_call: TRBV12-3/TRBV12-4; d_call: .; clone_size: many; cdr3_nt: TGTGCCAGCAGTTTGAGGGGCCTCGACTATGGCTACACCTTC; cdr3_aa: CASSLRGLDYGYTF
j_call: TRBJ1-2; v_call: TRBV12-3/TRBV12-4; d_call: .; clone_size: hyperexpanded; cdr3_nt: TGTGCCAGCAGTCGGACGAGCCCGGGATATGGCTACACCTTC; cdr3_aa: CASSRTSPGYGYTF
j_call: TRBJ1-2; v_call: TRBV12-3/TRBV12-4; d_call: .; clone_size: large; cdr3_nt: TGTGCCAGCAGTTTGCAGGGTGGCTATGGCTACACCTTC; cdr3_aa: CASSLQGGYGYTF
j_call: TRBJ1-2; v_call: TRBV12-3/TRBV12-4; d_call: TRBD1; clone_size: hyperexpanded; cdr3_nt: TGTGCCAGCAGTTTCAATGTAGGGACAGGGGACTACTATGGCTACACCTTC; cdr3_aa: CASSFNVGTGDYYGYTF
j_call: TRBJ1-2; v_call: TRBV12-3/TRBV12-4; d_call: TRBD1; clone_size: large; cdr3_nt: TGTGCCAGCGGGACAGGGAGTTACTATGGCTACACCTTC; cdr3_aa: CASGTGSYYGYTF